The 8 T cell receptor beta chains given below trace back to one sample, sequenced in a study of OX40 agonist ivuxolimab in advanced cancers. Here immunoSEQ multiplex PCR was the method, and the copy in TCRdb shows in-frame clones only, minus some. The data contain 100,000 or so clones, just over 90% of them seen just once; the ten biggest clones take up 0.31%. This specimen consisted of CD4+ or CD8+ T cells sorted from blood, obtained in a trial of the OX40 agonist ivuxolimab. The receptors stem from an adult with an advanced solid tumor such as melanoma, head and neck, liver or kidney cancer.

The V and J genes are TRBV6-5 and TRBJ2-5; D is undetermined. The DNA end favors TRBJ2-7, so the J call may be wrong. This CDR3 region has 16 residues. Germline CDR1 is MNHEY and CDR2 is SVGAGI. CDR3 region: CASSYTPGPISYEQYF. The CDR3 DNA reads TGTGCCAGCAGTTACACACCGGGCCCTATCTCCTACGAGCAGTACTTC.

This clone has a single count. This chain uses TRBV5-4 with TRBJ1-1; TRBD1 is a possible D gene (5 bases). The CDR3 has 15 residues. CDR1 SGHNT and CDR2 YYREEE come from the germline V gene (reference sequence). Trimming took off 2 bases at V and 1 base at J, with 12 bases between the two ends. The CDR3: CASSFAGTQNTEAFF. In DNA form, the CDR3 reads TGTGCCAGCAGCTTTGCCGGGACCCAGAACACTGAAGCTTTCTTT.

V is TRBV11-2 and J is TRBJ1-3; D uncertain. This CDR3 region has 14 residues. CDR1 is SGHAT, CDR2 FQNNGV, per germline. Trimming stripped 7 bases from V and 0 bases from J, with 10 bases between. The CDR3 DNA sequence: TGTGCCAGCAAGCAGGCAAACTCTGGAAACACCATATATTTT. Protein sequence: CASKQANSGNTIYF.

The chain combines TRBV19 with TRBJ1-1; a possible D gene is TRBD1 (5 bases). Trimming left V 7 bases short and J 6 bases short, with 21 bases between. The CDR3 covers 15 residues. Germline CDR1 reads LNHDA; CDR2 reads SQIVND (reference sequence). The CDR3 bases are TGTGCCAGTACCACCAGGAGGTCGGGGGTTTCTGAAGCTTTCTTT. Protein: CASTTRRSGVSEAFF.

This clone was seen once. The genes are TRBV6-5 and TRBJ2-5; D gene unclear. The CDR3 runs 15 residues. V dropped 2 bases and J dropped 0 bases, with 10 bases sitting between them. Germline lookup yields CDR1 MNHEY and CDR2 SVGAGI. The CDR3 region is CASSYRLADQETQYF. The CDR3 coding sequence is TGTGCCAGCAGTTACAGGCTCGCGGACCAAGAGACCCAGTACTTC.

V is TRBV13 and J is TRBJ2-1, with D perhaps matching TRBD2 (6 bases). V was cut by 3 bases and J by 3 bases, with 18 bases left in between. This CDR3 is built from 17 residues. From germline, CDR1 is PRHDT and CDR2 FYEKMQ (reference sequence). This CDR3 is CASSFNTQGDFYNEQFF. The CDR3 DNA sequence: TGTGCCAGCAGCTTCAATACTCAAGGGGACTTCTACAATGAGCAGTTCTTC.

This chain connects TRBV11-2 to TRBJ2-7; the match to TRBD2 covers 9 bases. The CDR3 runs 15 residues. The V gene end was trimmed by 1 base and the J gene end by 4 bases; junction bases not matched to a gene: 5. The germline CDR1 and CDR2 sequences are SGHAT and FQNNGV. DNA for the CDR3: TGTGCCAGCAGCTTAGGGGGTAGCGGGGGTTACGAGCAGTACTTC. Residues: CASSLGGSGGYEQYF. The full variable domain, completed using reference TRBV11-2 and TRBJ2-7, is EAGVAQSPRYKIIEKRQSVAFWCNPISGHATLYWYQQILGQGPKLLIQFQNNGVVDDSQLPKDRFSAERLKGVDSTLKIQPAKLEDSAVYLCASSLGGSGGYEQYFGPGTRLTVT.

Only one count was recorded for this clone. The rearrangement joins TRBV7-6 to TRBJ2-1, with TRBD2 matching over 7 bases. This CDR3 contains 18 residues. With 3 bases clipped from V and 7 bases from J, the junction kept 18 bases outside the gene matches. Germline CDR1 is SGHVS and CDR2 is FNYEAQ. For the CDR3, the DNA is TGTGCCAGCAGCTTGGGCATTCGCCCGGGAGGACGTGGGAATGAGCAGTTCTTC. Translation gives CASSLGIRPGGRGNEQFF.